This TCR beta chain derives from a study of graft-versus-host responses after intestinal transplantation (dated by TCRdb to the early 2020s). Background for the entire study: The transplants that recipients got were multivisceral, liver-intestinal, or isolated intestinal. Every recipient was given anti-thymocyte globulin induction, followed by around three years of maintenance tacrolimus and steroids. After intestinal transplantation, graft-versus-host and host-versus-graft alloreactive T cell clones were followed in the graft, circulation and bone marrow using bulk TCR-beta CDR3 sequencing. To identify alloreactive clones, pre-transplant mixed lymphocyte reaction products were sequenced and then compared with unstimulated pre-transplant donor and recipient T cells. Of the 20 to 25 intestinal transplant recipients enrolled in the cohort, one of whom was a retransplant, 3 patients without pretransplant specimens were excluded. Donor T cell macrochimerism was defined as a peak of at least 4% donor T cells among recipient peripheral blood mononuclear cells. Samples from a few later patients were sequenced in-house on an Illumina MiSeq with MiXCR processing rather than by the commercial service.

This sample's time point label indicates: cells obtained before transplantation from donor or recipient. CD3+CD4+ and CD3+CD8+ populations were FACS-sorted from unstimulated pre-transplant donor and recipient cells taken from spleen or lymph nodes. Spanning cysteine to phenylalanine, the CDR3 consists of 14 amino acids. Left in the record is the CDR3 DNA by itself, 42 bases read in frame from the first base. Unmatched junction bases come to 8, with V trimmed by 6 bases and J by 7 bases. For CDR1 and CDR2, the germline V gene lists MNHNS and SASEGT. Preparation of the library involved the immunoSEQ multiplex PCR assay. In most patients, genomic DNA was isolated using the Qiagen DNeasy Blood and Tissue Kit and sent frozen to Adaptive Biotechnologies for TCR sequencing. For most patients, genomic DNA was subjected to high-throughput TCR-beta CDR3 sequencing by Adaptive Biotechnologies. The source study handled its data this way. Adaptive's ImmunoSEQ software was the source of the TCR sequencing data for about 20 patients, while a few other patients were processed with MiXCR and VDJtools. To correct CD4 versus CD8 sorting errors, sequences present in both subsets at a frequency ratio below 5:1 were removed. CDR3 nucleotide sequences shared between donor and recipient were removed because their origin could not be assigned. To be classed as alloreactive, a clone needed at least 2-fold expansion over unstimulated cells and a minimum CFSE-low frequency of 0.002% (template counts) or 0.001% (read counts). Clones detected in sequenced pre-transplant spleen, lymph node, or MLR CFSE-low populations of the donor or recipient were defined as mappable. The cumulative frequency of alloreactive clones was calculated as a percentage of all sequences, weighted by copy number. TCRdb holds this immuneACCESS table with in-frame rearrangements only. Some clones are missing; in checked studies, unresolved V genes explain under half, and the rest has no known cause. V and J calls and clone size come straight from that table; D and trimming were deduced from the DNA. A total of 90,000 to 150,000 clones appear in this sample, around 93% of them only once. The ten largest clones add up to more than 0.095% of the sample.

As concerns this clone: Its antigen specificity is not known. No base quality information exists; no much larger clone differs at one position.

Paper-wide results and their limitations: Conclusions were limited by the relatively low number and heterogeneity of intestinal transplant patients. GvH clones were detected in recipient bone marrow, and some of these GvH clones were observed earlier in ileal mucosa or blood, consistent with an intestinal mucosal origin. Early after transplant, peak levels of circulating GvH clones were associated with declines in HvG clones. High GvH to HvG T cell clonal ratios were observed in the allografts of patients with donor T cell macrochimerism.

The source is a human donor who received an intestinal transplant. The chain uses TRBV6-1 and TRBJ1-5; 8 middle bases align to TRBD1. Material: unstimulated CD4+ T cells sorted from spleen or lymph node cells, obtained before intestinal transplant. DNA sequence: TGTGCCAGCAGCGACGGACAGGGAAGGCAGCCCCAGCATTTT. The resulting protein is CASSDGQGRQPQHF.